The next 5 T cell receptor beta chains were all read from a single sample in a study of blood T cell repertoires in COVID-19. Only in-frame clones appear in the TCRdb table, and some are missing; sequencing was by immunoSEQ multiplex PCR. The table records 250,000 or so clones, approximately 90% of them present only once. The sequenced sample consisted of PBMCs or T cells enriched from blood (not recorded which). The receptors originated from a man aged 25-45 years who had recovered from COVID-19.

V is TRBV5-4 and J is TRBJ2-1; TRBD2 matches 16 bases. From germline, CDR1 is SGHNT and CDR2 YYREEE (reference sequence). V gave up 4 bases and J gave up 10 bases; unmatched junction bases: 8. This CDR3 has 16 residues. The CDR3 nucleotides read TGTGCCAGCAGCCCAGGGACTAGCGGGAGGGGGGGAGAGCAGTTCTTC. Encoded protein: CASSPGTSGRGGEQFF.

V is TRBV29-1 and J is TRBJ2-3, with D maybe TRBD2 (5 bases). V was cut by 7 bases and J by 0 bases, with 17 bases left in between. CDR1 SQVTM and CDR2 ANQGSEA come from the germline V gene. The CDR3 is 15 residues long. CDR3 loop: CSATKGLSSTDTQYF. The CDR3 coding sequence is TGCAGCGCCACAAAAGGACTCTCCAGCACAGATACGCAGTATTTT.

The chain is built from TRBV18 and TRBJ2-7; D is unresolved. This CDR3 is 13 amino acids long. The V end lost 3 bases, the J end lost 0 bases, and 6 bases lay between the germline ends. CDR1 KGHSH and CDR2 LQKENI come from the germline V gene. The CDR3 DNA sequence: TGTGCCAGCTCACCGCTAGACTCCTACGAGCAGTACTTC. This codes for CASSPLDSYEQYF.

This chain links TRBV10-3 with TRBJ1-4; D call uncertain. The germline V gene has CDR1 ENHRY and CDR2 SYGVKD. Trimming pared 10 bases from V and 8 bases from J, leaving 11 bases between. The CDR3 is made up of 11 amino acids. The CDR3 protein is CASRAGEKLFF. CDR3 coding DNA: TGTGCCAGCCGGGCGGGCGAAAAACTGTTTTTT.

The rearrangement joins TRBV20-1 to TRBJ1-1, with D possibly matching TRBD1 (5 bases). CDR3 length equals 11 residues. Germline V gene data show CDR1 as DFQATT and CDR2 as SNEGSKA (reference sequence). V lost 6 bases, J lost 7 bases, and 12 bases lay in between. The chain's CDR3 is CSAGRGNEAFF. CDR3 nucleotide sequence: TGCAGTGCCGGTCGGGGGAATGAAGCTTTCTTT.